The 15 T cell receptor beta chains given below trace back to one sample, sequenced in a study of shared clonotypes between healthy human individuals. Some clones are missing from TCRdb's copy, which holds only in-frame ones; the method was immunoSEQ multiplex PCR. The sample has some 2.3 million clones, 85% to 95% seen once. The specimen sequenced was naive CD4+ T cells from PBMCs. Sample subset: CD45RA+ positively selected. Receptors were obtained from a man younger than 35 in good health. Some clones in this sample may be carry-over from other donors' samples.

The chain recombines TRBV2 with TRBJ2-2; 9 bases are shared with TRBD1. This CDR3 is 15 amino acids long. CDR1 and CDR2 (germline): SNHLY, FYNNEI. The V and J ends lost 8 bases and 4 bases, in that order; junction bases with no gene match: 8. DNA of the CDR3: TGTGCCAGCGGGACAGGGTTTTCCCTCACCGGGGAGCTGTTTTTT. This sequence encodes CASGTGFSLTGELFF.

V is TRBV6-5 and J is TRBJ1-1; D gene unclear. CDR3 length: 16 amino acids. Trimming removed 4 bases at V and 0 bases at J, with 15 bases between. Germline V gives CDR1 MNHEY, CDR2 SVGAGI. DNA for the CDR3: TGTGCCAGCAGTTTCTATCGGACGGCAATGAACACTGAAGCTTTCTTT. Translation gives CASSFYRTAMNTEAFF.

The chain links TRBV28 to TRBJ2-7; 9 positions agree with TRBD1. The CDR3 length is 18 residues. The J segment lost 0 bases and the V segment lost 4 bases, leaving 13 bases of the junction unmatched. The V gene's germline CDR1 is MDHEN and CDR2 SYDVKM. The CDR3 bases are TGTGCCAGCAGTTCAACGGGACAGGGACCGGGGAGCTCCTACGAGCAGTACTTC. It is translated as CASSSTGQGPGSSYEQYF.

About this clone itself: Other DNA sequences in the same sample also yield this CDR3. The chain carries TRBV2 and TRBJ1-2, with TRBD1 matching over 9 bases. The CDR3 consists of 14 residues. The germline CDR1 and CDR2 sequences are SNHLY and FYNNEI. J was trimmed by 2 bases and V by 4 bases; bases with no gene match: 2. This CDR3 reads CASSGTGANYGYTF. Here the CDR3 DNA reads TGTGCCAGCAGTGGGACAGGGGCCAACTATGGCTACACCTTC. Full variable domain (missing parts from reference TRBV2 and TRBJ1-2): EPEVTQTPSHQVTQMGQEVILRCVPISNHLYFYWYRQILGQKVEFLVSFYNNEISEKSEIFDDQFSVERPDGSNFTLKIRSTKLEDSAMYFCASSGTGANYGYTFGSGTRLTVV.

This chain links TRBV28 with TRBJ1-5; D unresolved. Trimming removed 4 bases from V and 4 bases from J, with 11 bases in between. Germline CDR1 MDHEN, CDR2 SYDVKM. This CDR3 is built from 14 residues. In DNA, the CDR3 is TGTGCCAGCAGTTCCGGACTCACTAATCAGCCCCAGCATTTT. Translated, it gives CASSSGLTNQPQHF.

This chain uses TRBV19 with TRBJ1-5; D call uncertain. V gave up 7 bases and J gave up 5 bases, with 18 bases separating them. Germline CDR1 reads LNHDA; CDR2 reads SQIVND (reference sequence). The CDR3 is 15 residues long. The CDR3 is CASTLLDPGDQPQHF. DNA of the CDR3: TGTGCCAGTACCCTTCTGGACCCTGGGGATCAGCCCCAGCATTTT.

The CDR3 reads CASSLDPNEQFF. The CDR3 nucleotides are TGCGCCAGCAGCTTGGACCCCAATGAGCAGTTCTTC. The chain uses TRBV5-1 and TRBJ2-1; D unresolved. The germline V gene encodes CDR1 SGHRS and CDR2 YFSETQ. The CDR3 sequence is 12 residues long. V lost 0 bases and J lost 6, with 4 bases in between.

This rearrangement joins TRBV30 to TRBJ2-7; D is ambiguous. Trimming shortened V by 0 bases and J by 11 bases, and 20 bases separated the two germline ends. The CDR3 covers 14 residues. The germline V gene has CDR1 GTSNPN and CDR2 SVGIG (reference sequence). This CDR3 reads CAWSVSSGRKEEYF. The CDR3, as DNA: TGTGCCTGGAGTGTATCGTCTGGCAGGAAAGAGGAGTACTTC. The full variable domain, completed using reference TRBV30 and TRBJ2-7, is SQTIHQWPATLVQPVGSPLSLECTVEGTSNPNLYWYRQAAGRGLQLLFYSVGIGQISSEVPQNLSASRPQDRQFILSSKKLLLSDSGFYLCAWSVSSGRKEEYFGPGTRLTVT.

Only a few counts were recorded for this clone. The same CDR3 also results from other DNA sequences found in this sample. The V gene is TRBV6-1, the J gene TRBJ2-7; 11 bases fit TRBD1. The CDR3 length is 15 residues. V trimming: 6 bases; J trimming: 2 bases; junction bases outside the gene matches: 6. The V gene's germline CDR1 is MNHNS and CDR2 SASEGT. CDR3 in DNA: TGTGCCAGCAGCGAGCCGGGACAGGGGGCCTACGAGCAGTACTTC. Translated: CASSEPGQGAYEQYF.

The V and J genes are TRBV2 and TRBJ1-5; D is perhaps TRBD1 (5 bases). Trimming removed 8 bases at V and 2 bases at J, with 13 bases between. This CDR3 contains 14 residues. Looked up from germline, CDR1 is SNHLY and CDR2 is FYNNEI. The CDR3 DNA reads as TGTGCCAGCGGCGGCGGGACGGGCAATCAGCCCCAGCATTTT. It encodes CASGGGTGNQPQHF. Combining the CDR3 with reference TRBV2 and TRBJ1-5 gives the whole variable domain EPEVTQTPSHQVTQMGQEVILRCVPISNHLYFYWYRQILGQKVEFLVSFYNNEISEKSEIFDDQFSVERPDGSNFTLKIRSTKLEDSAMYFCASGGGTGNQPQHFGDGTRLSIL.

The J gene is TRBJ2-5, the V gene TRBV28; no firm D call. Germline V CDR1 and CDR2: MDHEN, SYDVKM. The CDR3 covers 13 residues. V gave up 2 bases and J gave up 0 bases, with 4 bases separating them. CDR3 loop: CASSLQNQETQYF. CDR3 sequence (DNA): TGTGCCAGCAGTTTACAGAACCAAGAGACCCAGTACTTC.

J is TRBJ2-7 and V is TRBV14; D unresolved. Germline CDR1 is SGHDN and CDR2 is FVKESK. The V end lost 1 base, the J end lost 4 bases, and 17 bases lay between the germline ends. The CDR3 loop spans 16 amino acids. The CDR3 reads CASSQVVGLSRYEQYF. The CDR3 DNA reads TGTGCCAGCAGCCAAGTCGTCGGTCTGAGTCGGTACGAGCAGTACTTC. Variable domain in full (rest from reference TRBV14 and TRBJ2-7): EAGVTQFPSHSVIEKGQTVTLRCDPISGHDNLYWYRRVMGKEIKFLLHFVKESKQDESGMPNNRFLAERTGGTYSTLKVQPAELEDSGVYFCASSQVVGLSRYEQYFGPGTRLTVT.

A note on this clone: The same CDR3 can be traced to other DNA sequences in this sample. The chain links TRBV7-3 to TRBJ2-1, with TRBD1 as a possible D gene (7 bases). This CDR3 has 12 amino acids. From germline, CDR1 is SGHTA and CDR2 FQGTGA. V gave up 2 bases and J gave up 9 bases, with 8 bases separating them. The CDR3 sequence is CASSLQGGEQFF. CDR3 nucleotides: TGTGCCAGCAGCTTACAGGGGGGTGAGCAGTTCTTC.

The gene calls are TRBV5-8 and TRBJ2-5; 9 bases are shared with TRBD2. This CDR3 has 15 amino acids. J gave up 0 bases and V 5 bases, and 5 bases lay outside the gene matches. The germline V gene has CDR1 SGHTS and CDR2 YDEGEE. For the CDR3, the DNA is TGTGCCAGCAGGCGACTAGCGGTGTACCAAGAGACCCAGTACTTC. Protein: CASRRLAVYQETQYF.

The V gene is TRBV6-1, the J gene TRBJ1-2; D is unresolved. CDR1 MNHNS and CDR2 SASEGT come from the germline V gene. The CDR3 totals 15 residues. V was clipped by 3 bases and J by 1 base, with 12 bases between them. The chain's CDR3 is CASSEQRLLNYGYTF. The CDR3 DNA is TGTGCCAGCAGTGAGCAGCGCTTACTTAACTATGGCTACACCTTC.